Following are 26 T cell receptor beta chains from one sample sequenced in a study of STAT5B mutations in CD4+ large granular lymphocyte leukemia. The method was immunoSEQ multiplex PCR; TCRdb's version includes in-frame clones alone and lacks a portion of them. The sample lists 38,000 or so clones, approximately 85% seen once, with more than 0.9% in the top ten. What was sequenced was CD4+ T cells from blood buffy coats. The receptors were gathered from a human donor in good health.

V gene TRBV28 combines with J gene TRBJ2-3; TRBD1 aligns across 7 bases. The junction had 13 bases not matched to a gene; V was cut back by 6 bases and J by 4 bases. The CDR3 spans 16 residues. Germline lookup yields CDR1 MDHEN and CDR2 SYDVKM. CDR3 coding DNA: TGTGCCAGCAGCACAAACAGGGGCCGGAGAGCAGATACGCAGTATTTT. It codes for CASSTNRGRRADTQYF.

The J gene is TRBJ2-2, the V gene TRBV9, with 7 bases aligning to TRBD1. The CDR3 length is 13 residues. Germline assignment: CDR1 SGDLS and CDR2 YYNGEE. The J segment lost 5 bases and the V segment lost 3 bases, leaving 1 base of the junction unmatched. The chain's CDR3 is CASSEGATGELFF. CDR3 DNA sequence: TGTGCCAGCAGCGAGGGGGCTACCGGGGAGCTGTTTTTT.

In its sample, this clone was seen once. CDR3 residues: CATKGDRVYNEQFF. As DNA, the CDR3 is TGTGCCACCAAGGGAGACAGGGTTTACAATGAGCAGTTCTTC. The genes are TRBV15 and TRBJ2-1, with 7 bases identical to TRBD1. Germline V lookup: CDR1 LNHNV, CDR2 YYDKDF (reference sequence). The CDR3 is 14 residues long. J lost 4 bases, V lost 7 bases, and 7 bases had no gene match. The full variable domain, rest sourced from reference TRBV15 and TRBJ2-1, is DAMVIQNPRYQVTQFGKPVTLSCSQTLNHNVMYWYQQKSSQAPKLLFHYYDKDFNNEADTPDNFQSRRPNTSFCFLDIRSPGLGDTAMYLCATKGDRVYNEQFFGPGTRLTVL.

The gene calls are TRBV19 and TRBJ1-1, with D maybe TRBD1 (5 bases). Germline CDR1 LNHDA, CDR2 SQIVND (reference sequence). The CDR3 length is 15 residues. The V end was cut by 6 bases, the J end by 1 base, with 15 bases between. In DNA form, the CDR3 reads TGTGCCAGTAGCTACGTCGGGACGGCGAACACTGAAGCTTTCTTT. This gives the protein CASSYVGTANTEAFF.

The chain recombines TRBV7-9 with TRBJ2-3; no clear D. Trimming removed 7 bases from V and 1 base from J, with 12 bases in between. Germline V gives CDR1 SEHNR, CDR2 FQNEAQ (reference sequence). The CDR3 consists of 14 residues. The CDR3 sequence is CASTPILGTDTQYF. The CDR3 DNA follows: TGTGCCAGCACCCCCATTTTGGGCACAGATACGCAGTATTTT.

This clone showed up just once. V gene TRBV19 combines with J gene TRBJ2-7; the match to TRBD1 covers 8 bases. The germline gives CDR1 LNHDA, CDR2 SQIVND (reference sequence). This CDR3 has 15 amino acids. V dropped 3 bases and J dropped 4; count of bases not matched to a gene: 8. DNA for the CDR3: TGTGCCAGTAGTATTGTAGGACAGGGAGGTTACGAGCAGTACTTC. It specifies CASSIVGQGGYEQYF.

This chain connects TRBV5-1 to TRBJ1-1; D is undetermined. V was trimmed by 0 bases and J by 7 bases, leaving 16 bases between them. CDR1 is SGHRS and CDR2 is YFSETQ in the germline V gene. The length of the CDR3 is 15 residues. CDR3 in DNA: TGCGCCAGCAGCTTGGGGCAGGCGGTCGGTGTTGAAGCTTTCTTT. This sequence encodes CASSLGQAVGVEAFF.

The chain couples TRBV7-2 to TRBJ1-4, with D uncertain. In germline, CDR1 is SGHTA, CDR2 FQGNSA. The CDR3 consists of 13 residues. The V gene lost 1 base and the J gene lost 7 bases, with 7 bases spanning the gap. CDR3 residues: CASSLGGFEKLFF. CDR3 nucleotides: TGTGCCAGCAGCTTAGGTGGATTTGAAAAACTGTTTTTT.

This rearrangement joins TRBV2 to TRBJ2-1; the D call may be TRBD1 or TRBD2 (5 bases each). The V end lost 1 base, the J end lost 2 bases, and 9 bases lay between the germline ends. This CDR3 region has 15 residues. The germline gives CDR1 SNHLY, CDR2 FYNNEI. DNA for the CDR3: TGTGCCAGCAGTGAAGTTTGGGGGACCTACAATGAGCAGTTCTTC. It is translated as CASSEVWGTYNEQFF. The full variable domain, in which reference TRBV2 and TRBJ2-1 provide the parts outside the CDR3, is EPEVTQTPSHQVTQMGQEVILRCVPISNHLYFYWYRQILGQKVEFLVSFYNNEISEKSEIFDDQFSVERPDGSNFTLKIRSTKLEDSAMYFCASSEVWGTYNEQFFGPGTRLTVL.

The chain combines TRBV9 with TRBJ2-7; D is unclear. Germline CDR1 reads SGDLS; CDR2 reads YYNGEE. V was cut by 0 bases and J by 0 bases, with 7 bases left in between. The CDR3 covers 14 residues. The CDR3 DNA reads as TGTGCCAGCAGCGTAGACATTCTCTCCTACGAGCAGTACTTC. Amino acids: CASSVDILSYEQYF.

This clone was counted a single time. The chain carries TRBV4-2 and TRBJ2-7; D is uncertain. The CDR3 length is 12 residues. V was shortened by 0 bases and J by 4 bases, with 4 bases between the two germline ends. Germline CDR1 and CDR2: LGHNA and YNFKEQ. The CDR3: CASSQEGYEQYF. CDR3 nucleotide sequence: TGTGCCAGCAGCCAAGAGGGTTACGAGCAGTACTTC.

This chain joins TRBV25-1 and TRBJ1-4; the D is unclear. Trimming left V 5 bases short and J 0 bases short, with 13 bases between. Germline-derived CDR1 and CDR2 are MGHDK and SYGVNS. CDR3 length equals 16 residues. CDR3 sequence: CASSTGRSATNEKLFF. In DNA, the CDR3 is TGTGCCAGCAGTACCGGACGGAGTGCAACTAATGAAAAACTGTTTTTT.

This clone was seen a single time. The chain uses TRBV28 and TRBJ1-3; 9 bases are shared with TRBD1. Germline trimming cut 3 bases from V and 1 base from J; bases unmatched to any gene: 7. Germline values: CDR1 MDHEN, CDR2 SYDVKM. The CDR3 consists of 17 residues. CDR3 coding DNA: TGTGCCAGCAGTTTGTCCTCCGGGACAGGGTCTGGAAACACCATATATTTT. This translates into CASSLSSGTGSGNTIYF.

This clone is a singleton in its sample. The gene calls are TRBV27 and TRBJ2-5; TRBD1 is a possible D gene (6 bases). This CDR3 region has 14 residues. Trimming removed 7 bases at V and 0 bases at J, with 12 bases between. CDR1 and CDR2 from the germline V gene are MNHEY and SMNVEV (reference sequence). The CDR3 DNA follows: TGTGCCAGCAAGGCCCGGGACAACCAAGAGACCCAGTACTTC. Amino acids: CASKARDNQETQYF.

The CDR3 region has the DNA TGTGCCAGTACAACCCTCCCCCAGCCCCAGCATTTT. It translates to CASTTLPQPQHF. This chain joins TRBV2 and TRBJ1-5; D is uncertain. V lost 9 bases and J lost 7, with 13 bases in between. The CDR3 is made up of 12 amino acids. Germline V gives CDR1 SNHLY, CDR2 FYNNEI.

The gene calls are TRBV5-1 and TRBJ2-2; D ambiguous. The CDR3 has 14 amino acids. The germline V and J ends were trimmed by 3 bases and 3 bases, with 9 bases remaining between them. Germline V gene lookup returns CDR1 SGHRS and CDR2 YFSETQ. Here the CDR3 reads CASSSQDDTGELFF. As DNA, the CDR3 is TGCGCCAGCAGCTCTCAGGACGACACCGGGGAGCTGTTTTTT.

This rearrangement joins TRBV5-1 to TRBJ2-7, with D possibly being TRBD2 (8 bases). In germline, CDR1 is SGHRS, CDR2 YFSETQ. The CDR3 is made up of 15 amino acids. Trimming took off 6 bases at V and 3 bases at J, with 19 bases between the two ends. CDR3 DNA: TGCGCCAGCACATCGGGGGGGACAGCAGGCTACGAGCAGTACTTC. Translated: CASTSGGTAGYEQYF.

The rearrangement uses TRBV18 and TRBJ2-7; 7 nucleotides agree with TRBD1. The length of the CDR3 is 14 residues. Germline V gives CDR1 KGHSH, CDR2 LQKENI. V lost 3 bases, J lost 4 bases, and 6 bases stayed unmatched. The CDR3 protein is CASSPETGEYEQYF. For the CDR3, the DNA is TGTGCCAGCTCACCGGAAACAGGGGAGTACGAGCAGTACTTC.

The V and J genes are TRBV5-5 and TRBJ1-2; D is undetermined. Germline V gives CDR1 SGHKS, CDR2 YYEKEE (reference sequence). The CDR3 runs 15 residues. The V and J ends lost 2 bases and 2 bases respectively, with 13 bases between them. The DNA for the CDR3 is TGTGCCAGCAGCTTTATGGGCGGGTCAAACTATGGCTACACCTTC. It yields the protein CASSFMGGSNYGYTF.

The V gene is TRBV4-1, the J gene TRBJ1-3; no clear D gene. The CDR3 has 13 residues. The V end was cut by 3 bases, the J end by 0 bases, with 3 bases between. Germline loops: CDR1 MGHRA, CDR2 YSYEKL. CDR3 region: CASSQVSGNTIYF. The DNA of the CDR3 is TGCGCCAGCAGCCAGGTCTCTGGAAACACCATATATTTT.

This sequence joins TRBV7-3 and TRBJ1-1; 8 positions match TRBD1. Looked up from germline, CDR1 is SGHTA and CDR2 is FQGTGA. Germline trimming cut 7 bases from V and 3 bases from J; bases unmatched to any gene: 4. The CDR3 loop spans 13 amino acids. The CDR3 DNA follows: TGTGCCAGCATCGTGGACAGGGACACTGAAGCTTTCTTT. Amino acid sequence: CASIVDRDTEAFF.

V gene TRBV6-1 combines with J gene TRBJ2-1; D possibly corresponds to TRBD2 (7 bases). V lost 8 bases, J lost 8 bases, and 13 bases lay in between. CDR3 size: 12 residues. From germline, CDR1 is MNHNS and CDR2 SASEGT. The chain's CDR3 is CASGGAWDEQFF. The DNA for the CDR3 is TGTGCCAGCGGGGGGGCCTGGGATGAGCAGTTCTTC.

CDR3 DNA: TGTGCCAGCAGACCTTCGTGGCAGGGGGATCAGCCCCAGCATTTT. Its translation: CASRPSWQGDQPQHF. The chain joins TRBV6-1 to TRBJ1-5; 7 positions match TRBD1. This CDR3 region has 15 residues. The germline gives CDR1 MNHNS, CDR2 SASEGT. V gave up 6 bases and J gave up 5 bases; unmatched junction bases: 10.

This clone was counted once. The chain uses TRBV30 and TRBJ2-7; TRBD2 matches at 13 bases. The CDR3 covers 18 residues. The V gene end was trimmed by 2 bases and the J gene end by 3 bases; junction bases not matched to a gene: 13. Germline values: CDR1 GTSNPN, CDR2 SVGIG (reference sequence). The CDR3 DNA reads TGTGCCTGGAGTCCCGTACAGGGACTAGCGGGGAGAGTCTACGAGCAGTACTTC. Translated, it gives CAWSPVQGLAGRVYEQYF.

This chain connects TRBV28 to TRBJ2-5; D is possibly TRBD2 (5 bases). V was shortened by 7 bases and J by 5 bases, with 14 bases between the two germline ends. Germline lookup yields CDR1 MDHEN and CDR2 SYDVKM. CDR3 length: 13 residues. Here the CDR3 reads CASKWGASETQYF. DNA for the CDR3: TGTGCCAGCAAGTGGGGAGCGTCGGAGACCCAGTACTTC.

This clone was seen only once. The rearrangement links TRBV5-1 to TRBJ2-3; D unclear. The V end lost 1 base, the J end lost 5 bases, and 14 bases lay between the germline ends. The length of the CDR3 is 15 residues. Germline CDR1 reads SGHRS; CDR2 reads YFSETQ. CDR3 in amino acids: CASSLIVAIRDTQYF. The CDR3, as DNA: TGCGCCAGCAGCTTGATTGTGGCGATCCGAGATACGCAGTATTTT. The complete variable domain, with remaining parts taken from reference TRBV5-1 and TRBJ2-3, reads KAGVTQTPRYLIKTRGQQVTLSCSPISGHRSVSWYQQTPGQGLQFLFEYFSETQRNKGNFPGRFSGRQFSNSRSEMNVSTLELGDSALYLCASSLIVAIRDTQYFGPGTRLTVL.